This T cell receptor beta chain derives from a study of T cells after yellow fever vaccination. Study in general: SMART-Seq v4 Ultra Low Input prepared libraries from low-cell fractions.

As regards this clonotype: Its specificity is unknown.

Findings and limits, study-wide: Post-booster reappearance was seen for most primary-vaccination clones (about 96% CD4, 85% to 90% CD8). Abundant bulk-population clonotypes could contaminate the FACS-sorted repertoires.

A 5'RACE template-switching step, the method used to make TCR cDNA, added a universal primer site and UMIs. TCRdb re-derived calls from the 5' RACE reads in MiXCR, one entry per CDR3 protein. The repertoire has approximately 350,000 distinct CDR3 sequences, around a tenth of them found once; the top ten carry roughly a sixth. The CDR3 has 12 residues. V was cut by 3 bases and J by 7 bases, with 6 bases left in between. The receptor was isolated from a man younger than 30 who received the YFV17D yellow fever vaccine. Sequencing used PBMCs, obtained on the day of the first yellow fever vaccination. The V gene is TRBV12-3 or TRBV12-4, the J gene TRBJ2-2; D gene unclear. CDR3 amino acids: CASSFAGGELFF. CDR3 coding DNA: TGTGCCAGCAGTTTTGCTGGCGGGGAGCTGTTTTTT.